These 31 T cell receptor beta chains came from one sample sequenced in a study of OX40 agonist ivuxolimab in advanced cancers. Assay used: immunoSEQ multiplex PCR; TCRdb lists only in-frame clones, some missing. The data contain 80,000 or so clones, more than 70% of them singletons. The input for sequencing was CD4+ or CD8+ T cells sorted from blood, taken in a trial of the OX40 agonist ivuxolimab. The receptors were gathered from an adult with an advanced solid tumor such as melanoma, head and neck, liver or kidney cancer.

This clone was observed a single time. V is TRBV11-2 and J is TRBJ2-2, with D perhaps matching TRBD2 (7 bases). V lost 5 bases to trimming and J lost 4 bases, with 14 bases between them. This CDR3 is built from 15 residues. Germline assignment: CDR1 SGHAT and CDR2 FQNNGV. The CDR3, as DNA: TGTGCCAGCAGCACCCACAGGGAGGGCACCGGGGAGCTGTTTTTT. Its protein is CASSTHREGTGELFF.

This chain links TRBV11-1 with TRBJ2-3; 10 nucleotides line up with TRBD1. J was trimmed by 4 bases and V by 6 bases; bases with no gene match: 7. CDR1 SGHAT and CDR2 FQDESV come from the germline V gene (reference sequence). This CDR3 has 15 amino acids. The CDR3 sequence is CASRPGQGLSDTQYF. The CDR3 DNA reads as TGTGCCAGCAGACCGGGACAGGGGCTTTCAGATACGCAGTATTTT.

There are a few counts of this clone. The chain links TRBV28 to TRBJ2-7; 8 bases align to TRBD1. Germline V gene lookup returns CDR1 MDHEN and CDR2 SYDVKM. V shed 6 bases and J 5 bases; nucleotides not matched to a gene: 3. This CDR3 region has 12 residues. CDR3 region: CASRSGGHEQYF. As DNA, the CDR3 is TGTGCCAGCAGATCAGGGGGCCACGAGCAGTACTTC.

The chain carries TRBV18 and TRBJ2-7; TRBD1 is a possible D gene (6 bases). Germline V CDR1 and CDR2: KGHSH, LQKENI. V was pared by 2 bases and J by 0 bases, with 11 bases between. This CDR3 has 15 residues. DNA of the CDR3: TGTGCCAGCTCACCAAGTACAGGGAGCTCCTACGAGCAGTACTTC. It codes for CASSPSTGSSYEQYF.

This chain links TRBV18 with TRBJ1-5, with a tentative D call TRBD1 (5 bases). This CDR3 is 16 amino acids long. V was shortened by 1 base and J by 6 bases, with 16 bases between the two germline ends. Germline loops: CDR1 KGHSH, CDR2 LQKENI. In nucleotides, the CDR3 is TGTGCCAGCTCACCACAGCCTATTTCTGGGGGTCAGCCCCAGCATTTT. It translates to CASSPQPISGGQPQHF.

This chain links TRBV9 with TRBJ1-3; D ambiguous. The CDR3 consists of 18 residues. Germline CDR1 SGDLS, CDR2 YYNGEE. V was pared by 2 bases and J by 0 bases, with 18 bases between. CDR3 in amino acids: CASSVSGSLDSSGNTIYF. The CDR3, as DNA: TGTGCCAGCAGCGTCTCCGGGTCCCTGGATAGCTCTGGAAACACCATATATTTT.

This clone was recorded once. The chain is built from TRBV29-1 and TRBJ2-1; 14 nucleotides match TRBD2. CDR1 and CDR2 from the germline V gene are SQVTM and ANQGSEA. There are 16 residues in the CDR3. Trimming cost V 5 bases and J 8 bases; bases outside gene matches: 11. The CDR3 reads CSVSGTSGGLRDEQFF. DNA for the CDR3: TGCAGCGTTTCTGGGACTAGCGGGGGCCTCCGAGATGAGCAGTTCTTC.

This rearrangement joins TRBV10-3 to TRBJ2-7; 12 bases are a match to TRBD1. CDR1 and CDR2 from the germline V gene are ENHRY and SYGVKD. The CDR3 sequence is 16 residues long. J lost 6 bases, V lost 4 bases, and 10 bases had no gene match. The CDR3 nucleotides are TGTGCCATCAGTGGAGTCCAGGGACAGGGGGCCTCCGAGCAGTACTTC. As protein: CAISGVQGQGASEQYF.

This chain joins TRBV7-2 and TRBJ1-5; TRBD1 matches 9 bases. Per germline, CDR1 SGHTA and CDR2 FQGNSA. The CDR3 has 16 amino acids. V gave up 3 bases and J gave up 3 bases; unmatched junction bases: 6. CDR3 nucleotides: TGTGCCAGCAGCTTTGGGGGACAGGGAAACAATCAGCCCCAGCATTTT. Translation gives CASSFGGQGNNQPQHF.

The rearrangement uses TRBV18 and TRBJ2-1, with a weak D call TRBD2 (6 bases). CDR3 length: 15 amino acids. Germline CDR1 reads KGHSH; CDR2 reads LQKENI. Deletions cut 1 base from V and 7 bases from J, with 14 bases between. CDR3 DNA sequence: TGTGCCAGCTCACCACGGCGTGACGCGGGGAATGAGCAGTTCTTC. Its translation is CASSPRRDAGNEQFF.

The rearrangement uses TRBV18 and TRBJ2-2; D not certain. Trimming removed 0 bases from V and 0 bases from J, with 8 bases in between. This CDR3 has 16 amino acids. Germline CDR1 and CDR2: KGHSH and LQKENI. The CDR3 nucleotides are TGTGCCAGCTCACCACCGGGGTGGTCGAACACCGGGGAGCTGTTTTTT. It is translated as CASSPPGWSNTGELFF.

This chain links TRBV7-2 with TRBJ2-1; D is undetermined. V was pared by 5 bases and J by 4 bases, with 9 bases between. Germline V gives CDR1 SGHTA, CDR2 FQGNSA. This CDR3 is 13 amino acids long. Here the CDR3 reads CASSPRLYNEQFF. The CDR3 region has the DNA TGTGCCAGCAGCCCGCGCCTGTACAATGAGCAGTTCTTC.

The CDR3 nucleotides are TGTGCCAGCAGCTTAGGGCCCCCCACCGAGCAGTACTTC. Encoded protein: CASSLGPPTEQYF. The chain employs TRBV11-1 and TRBJ2-7; D not certain. Trimming shortened V by 1 base and J by 6 bases, and 10 bases separated the two germline ends. Germline V CDR1 and CDR2: SGHAT, FQDESV (reference sequence). This CDR3 is 13 amino acids long.

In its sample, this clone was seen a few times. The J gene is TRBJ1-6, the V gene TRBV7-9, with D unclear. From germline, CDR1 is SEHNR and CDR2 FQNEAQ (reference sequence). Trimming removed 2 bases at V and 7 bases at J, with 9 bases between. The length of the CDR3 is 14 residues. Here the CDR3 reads CASSLREGNSPLHF. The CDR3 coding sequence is TGTGCCAGCAGCTTAAGGGAGGGCAATTCACCCCTCCACTTT. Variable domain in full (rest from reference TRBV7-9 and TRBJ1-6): DTGVSQNPRHKITKRGQNVTFRCDPISEHNRLYWYRQTLGQGPEFLTYFQNEAQLEKSRLLSDRFSAERPKGSFSTLEIQRTEQGDSAMYLCASSLREGNSPLHFGNGTRLTVT.

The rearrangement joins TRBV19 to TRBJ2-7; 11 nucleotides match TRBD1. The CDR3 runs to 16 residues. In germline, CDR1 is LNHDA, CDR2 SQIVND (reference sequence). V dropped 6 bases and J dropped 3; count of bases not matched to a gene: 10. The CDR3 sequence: CASSPSGQGGDYEQYF. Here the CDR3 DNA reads TGTGCCAGTAGCCCCTCGGGACAGGGGGGTGACTACGAGCAGTACTTC.

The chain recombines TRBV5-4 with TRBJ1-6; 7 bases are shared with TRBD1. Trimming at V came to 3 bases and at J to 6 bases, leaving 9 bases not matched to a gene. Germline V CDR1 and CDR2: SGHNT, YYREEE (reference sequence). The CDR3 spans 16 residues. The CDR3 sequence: CASSSKKTGINSPLHF. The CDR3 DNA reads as TGTGCCAGCAGCTCCAAAAAGACAGGGATTAATTCACCCCTCCACTTT. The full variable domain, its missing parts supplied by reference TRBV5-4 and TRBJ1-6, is ETGVTQSPTHLIKTRGQQVTLRCSSQSGHNTVSWYQQALGQGPQFIFQYYREEENGRGNFPPRFSGLQFPNYSSELNVNALELDDSALYLCASSSKKTGINSPLHFGNGTRLTVT.

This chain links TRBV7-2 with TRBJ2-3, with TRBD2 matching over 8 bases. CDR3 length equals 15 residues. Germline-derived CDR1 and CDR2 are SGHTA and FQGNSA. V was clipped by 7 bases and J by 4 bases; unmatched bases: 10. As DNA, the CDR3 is TGTGCCAGCACTGTGGTCGCGGGGGGTCCAGATACGCAGTATTTT. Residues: CASTVVAGGPDTQYF.

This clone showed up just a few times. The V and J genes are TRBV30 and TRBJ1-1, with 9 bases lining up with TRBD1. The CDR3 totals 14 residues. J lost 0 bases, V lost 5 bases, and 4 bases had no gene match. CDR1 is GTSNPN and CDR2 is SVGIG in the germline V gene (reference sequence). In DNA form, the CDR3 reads TGTGCCTGGTACAGGGGGCGGGTGAACACTGAAGCTTTCTTT. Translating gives CAWYRGRVNTEAFF.

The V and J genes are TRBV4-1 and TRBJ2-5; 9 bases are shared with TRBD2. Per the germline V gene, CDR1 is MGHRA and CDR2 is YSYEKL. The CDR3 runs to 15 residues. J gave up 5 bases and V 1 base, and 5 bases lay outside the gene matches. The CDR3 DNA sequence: TGCGCCAGCAGCCAAGTGGGACTAGCAAGTGAGACCCAGTACTTC. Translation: CASSQVGLASETQYF.

In DNA, the CDR3 is TGTGCCAGCAGCGTATCTAGGGCTGGGGCCAACGTCCTGACTTTC. It translates to CASSVSRAGANVLTF. This chain uses TRBV9 with TRBJ2-6; no clear D. The ends were cut back, 1 base at V and 2 bases at J, with 7 bases in the middle. CDR1 and CDR2 from the germline V gene are SGDLS and YYNGEE. The CDR3 has 15 residues.

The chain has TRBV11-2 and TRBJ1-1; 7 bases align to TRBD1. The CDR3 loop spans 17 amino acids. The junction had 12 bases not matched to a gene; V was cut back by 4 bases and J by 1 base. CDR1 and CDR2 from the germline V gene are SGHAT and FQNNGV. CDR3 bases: TGTGCCAGCAGCTCGGACAGGCCTTTATCGACGAACACTGAAGCTTTCTTT. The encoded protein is CASSSDRPLSTNTEAFF. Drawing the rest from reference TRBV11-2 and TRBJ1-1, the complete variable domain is EAGVAQSPRYKIIEKRQSVAFWCNPISGHATLYWYQQILGQGPKLLIQFQNNGVVDDSQLPKDRFSAERLKGVDSTLKIQPAKLEDSAVYLCASSSDRPLSTNTEAFFGQGTRLTVV.

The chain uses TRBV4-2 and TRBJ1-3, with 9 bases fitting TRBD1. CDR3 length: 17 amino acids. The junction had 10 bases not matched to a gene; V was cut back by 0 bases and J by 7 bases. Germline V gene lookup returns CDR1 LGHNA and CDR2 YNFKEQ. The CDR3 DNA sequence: TGTGCCAGCAGCCAAGACGCGGGGACAGGGAGAGGGAACACCATATATTTT. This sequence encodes CASSQDAGTGRGNTIYF.

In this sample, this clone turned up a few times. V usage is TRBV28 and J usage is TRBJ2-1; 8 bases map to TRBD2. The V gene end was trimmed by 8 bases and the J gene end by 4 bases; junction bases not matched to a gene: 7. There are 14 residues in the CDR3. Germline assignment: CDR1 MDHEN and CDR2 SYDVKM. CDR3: CASARGGSYNEQFF. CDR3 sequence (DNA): TGTGCCAGCGCTCGGGGGGGGTCTTACAATGAGCAGTTCTTC.

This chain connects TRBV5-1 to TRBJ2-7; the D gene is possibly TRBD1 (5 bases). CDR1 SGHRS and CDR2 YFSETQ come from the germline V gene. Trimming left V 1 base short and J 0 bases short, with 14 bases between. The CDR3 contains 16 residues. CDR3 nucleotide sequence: TGCGCCAGCAGCTTGAAACAGGCATTTAGCTCCTACGAGCAGTACTTC. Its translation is CASSLKQAFSSYEQYF.

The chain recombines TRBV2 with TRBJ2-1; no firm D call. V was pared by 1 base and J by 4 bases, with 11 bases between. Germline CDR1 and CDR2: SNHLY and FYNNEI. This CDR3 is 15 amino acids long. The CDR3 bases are TGTGCCAGCAGTGAAGAGGGATCCGTATACAATGAGCAGTTCTTC. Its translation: CASSEEGSVYNEQFF.

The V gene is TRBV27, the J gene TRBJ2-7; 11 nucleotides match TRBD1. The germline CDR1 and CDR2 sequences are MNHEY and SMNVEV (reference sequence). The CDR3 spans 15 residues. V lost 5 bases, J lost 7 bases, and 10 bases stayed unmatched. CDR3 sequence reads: CASSRSGDRGREQYF. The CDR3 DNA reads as TGTGCCAGCAGTAGATCCGGGGACAGGGGGAGAGAGCAGTACTTC.

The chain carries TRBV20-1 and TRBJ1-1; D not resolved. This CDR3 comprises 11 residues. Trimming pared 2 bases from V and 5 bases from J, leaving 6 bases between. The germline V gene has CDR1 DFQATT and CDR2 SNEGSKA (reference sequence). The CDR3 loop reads CSARLRTEAFF. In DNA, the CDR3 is TGCAGTGCTAGACTCAGAACTGAAGCTTTCTTT.

The CDR3 loop is CAISESGGLNQPQHF. DNA of the CDR3: TGTGCCATCAGTGAGTCGGGGGGCCTCAATCAGCCCCAGCATTTT. The J gene is TRBJ1-5, the V gene TRBV10-3; TRBD1 is a possible D gene (6 bases). The CDR3 sequence is 15 residues long. Trimming took off 0 bases at V and 3 bases at J, with 9 bases between the two ends. Germline V gene data show CDR1 as ENHRY and CDR2 as SYGVKD.

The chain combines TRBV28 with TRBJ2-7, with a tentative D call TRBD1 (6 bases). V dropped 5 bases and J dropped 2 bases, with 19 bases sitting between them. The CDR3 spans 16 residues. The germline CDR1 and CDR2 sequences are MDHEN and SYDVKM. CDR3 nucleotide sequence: TGTGCCAGCAGTGGGGCGGACAGAGTGAAGGCCTACGAGCAGTACTTC. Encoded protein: CASSGADRVKAYEQYF.

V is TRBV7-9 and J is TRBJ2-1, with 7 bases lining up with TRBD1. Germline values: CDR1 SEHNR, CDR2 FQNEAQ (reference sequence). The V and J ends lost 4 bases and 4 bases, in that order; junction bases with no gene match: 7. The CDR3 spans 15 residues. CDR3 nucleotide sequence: TGTGCCAGCAGCTCAAGGGGGCTCGGGTACAATGAGCAGTTCTTC. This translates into CASSSRGLGYNEQFF. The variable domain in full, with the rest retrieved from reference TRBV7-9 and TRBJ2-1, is DTGVSQNPRHKITKRGQNVTFRCDPISEHNRLYWYRQTLGQGPEFLTYFQNEAQLEKSRLLSDRFSAERPKGSFSTLEIQRTEQGDSAMYLCASSSRGLGYNEQFFGPGTRLTVL.

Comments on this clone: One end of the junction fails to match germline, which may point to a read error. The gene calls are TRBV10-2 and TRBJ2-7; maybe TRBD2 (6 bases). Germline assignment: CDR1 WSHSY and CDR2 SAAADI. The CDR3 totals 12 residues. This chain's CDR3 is CASGEGGYEQYF. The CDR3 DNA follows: TGCGCCAGCGGTGAGGGAGGTTACGAACAGTACTTC.